The rows below give T cell receptor beta chains drawn from one sample of a study of CD8 T cells in Susac syndrome. TCRdb ran MiXCR on the immunoSEQ multiplex PCR reads and lists one entry per CDR3 protein. The sample consists of about 89,000 distinct CDR3 sequences, over 80% of them appearing once. The sequenced sample was CD8+ T cells from PBMCs. The receptors were sampled from a human donor in good health. CDR3s include the opening cysteine and the closing phenylalanine or tryptophan. D genes are given only for firm matches. Clone size, where shown, is once, few, many, or a class for clones that have expanded.

V gene	CDR3 length	D gene	J gene	clone size	CDR3 DNA	CDR3 protein
TRBV9	18	-	TRBJ2-2	-	TGTGCCAGCAGCCCTCCGGGACGGGGGGCCTTGAACACCGGGGAGCTGTTTTTT	CASSPPGRGALNTGELFF
TRBV7-3	15	TRBD1	TRBJ2-1	-	TGTGCCAGCAGCTTAGCCTTGACAGGGTCGTATGAGCAGTTCTTC	CASSLALTGSYEQFF
TRBV6-5	15	TRBD1	TRBJ2-7	-	TGTGCCAGCAGTTACGGACAGGGGGAGGTCTACGAGCAGTACTTC	CASSYGQGEVYEQYF
TRBV15	14	-	TRBJ1-5	-	TGTGCCACCAGCAGTCGTGCTAGCAATCAGCCCCAGCATTTT	CATSSRASNQPQHF
TRBV25-1	15	TRBD1	TRBJ2-2	-	TGTGCCAGCAGTGGAGGACAGGGGGCTGTCGGGGAGCTGTTTTTT	CASSGGQGAVGELFF
TRBV7-9	16	-	TRBJ1-3	-	TGTGCCAGCAGCCCGACGGGACTCGACTCTGGAAACACCATATATTTT	CASSPTGLDSGNTIYF
TRBV29-1	12	-	TRBJ2-7	-	TGCAGCGTCCAGGGGGGCCCCTACGAGCAGTACTTC	CSVQGGPYEQYF
TRBV29-1	14	TRBD1	TRBJ2-7	few	TGCAGCGTTGACGCGGGACAGGGAACCAACGAGCAGTACTTC	CSVDAGQGTNEQYF
TRBV20-1	16	-	TRBJ2-7	-	TGCAGTGCTAGAGATTTGACCGGGACGAACAGCTACGAGCAGTACTTC	CSARDLTGTNSYEQYF
TRBV7-8	15	TRBD1	TRBJ2-7	-	TGTGCCAGCAGCGAAAATAGGGACAGGGGCTACGAGCAGTACTTC	CASSENRDRGYEQYF
TRBV29-1	11	-	TRBJ1-2	-	TGCAGCGTCGTCACGCCGTATGGCTACACCTTC	CSVVTPYGYTF
TRBV6-6	13	-	TRBJ2-7	-	TGTGCCAGCAGTTACAAGGGATGGAACGAGCAGTACTTC	CASSYKGWNEQYF
TRBV6-5	14	TRBD1	TRBJ1-5	-	TGTGCCAGCAGAAGGACAGGGAGGAATCAGCCCCAGCATTTT	CASRRTGRNQPQHF
TRBV5-1	12	-	TRBJ2-7	-	TGCGCCAGCAGCTTGGGACCGGGCGAGCAGTACTTC	CASSLGPGEQYF
TRBV10-2	16	TRBD1	TRBJ2-5	-	TGCGCCAGCAGTGAGTCGCCGGGACAGGGTGAAGAGACCCAGTACTTC	CASSESPGQGEETQYF
TRBV27	14	-	TRBJ2-1	-	TGTGCCAGCAGTTGGGGTTCAGCGGACAATGAGCAGTTCTTC	CASSWGSADNEQFF
TRBV20-1	16	-	TRBJ1-6	-	TGCAGGTCCACAGGGAGAATAGGCTCCTATAATTCACCCCTCCACTTT	CRSTGRIGSYNSPLHF
TRBV6-5	14	-	TRBJ1-2	-	TGTGCCAGCAGCAGCGAACAGGGTCCCTATGGCTACACCTTC	CASSSEQGPYGYTF
TRBV5-6	13	TRBD1	TRBJ2-7	-	TGTGCCAGCAGCTGGGGACAGTCCTACGAGCAGTACTTC	CASSWGQSYEQYF
TRBV4-1	17	TRBD2	TRBJ2-1	-	TGCGCCAGCAGCCAAGGGACTAGCGGGGGGGCCGACAATGAGCAGTTCTTC	CASSQGTSGGADNEQFF
TRBV30	13	TRBD1	TRBJ2-2	-	TGTGCCTGGAGCCCGACAGGGACCGGGGAGCTGTTTTTT	CAWSPTGTGELFF
TRBV9	16	-	TRBJ2-7	-	TGTGCCAGCAGCGTAGTCATTGGGGACGGCTCCTACGAGCAGTACTTC	CASSVVIGDGSYEQYF
TRBV7-9	16	TRBD1	TRBJ2-5	-	TGTGCCAGCAGCTCGCTGGACAGGGGGGCACGAGAGACCCAGTACTTC	CASSSLDRGARETQYF
TRBV6-6	14	-	TRBJ1-1	-	TGTGCCAGCAGTCCCTACAGGGCGAACACTGAAGCTTTCTTT	CASSPYRANTEAFF
TRBV5-1	13	-	TRBJ1-1	-	TGCGCCAGCAGCCCCGGGTCGAACACTGAAGCTTTCTTT	CASSPGSNTEAFF
TRBV6-5	14	TRBD1	TRBJ1-1	-	TGTGCCAGCAGTATTTTTACAGGGGGGGATGAAGCTTTCTTT	CASSIFTGGDEAFF
TRBV13	11	-	TRBJ2-1	-	TGTGCCAGCAGCTCCCTAAATGAGCAGTTCTTC	CASSSLNEQFF
TRBV6-5	16	-	TRBJ2-1	-	TGTGCCAGCAGTTATTCGCTTGCTGCCTCCTACAATGAGCAGTTCTTC	CASSYSLAASYNEQFF
TRBV6-5	18	-	TRBJ2-5	-	TGTGCCAGCAGTTACTCGAGGAGGGAGCCAGGCCTCCAAGAGACCCAGTACTTC	CASSYSRREPGLQETQYF
TRBV5-1	13	TRBD1	TRBJ1-2	-	TGCGCCAGCAGCCCAGGACAGGGGAACGGCTACACCTTC	CASSPGQGNGYTF
TRBV3-1	15	-	TRBJ2-7	-	TGTGCCAGCAGCCAATTGGGGGAACTGCCCTACGAGCAGTACTTC	CASSQLGELPYEQYF
TRBV5-1	18	-	TRBJ2-2	-	TGCGCCAGCAGCTTAGTCGTGTTGGATCCTAAGTCCACCGGGGAGCTGTTTTTT	CASSLVVLDPKSTGELFF
TRBV25-1	15	TRBD1	TRBJ2-7	-	TGTGCCAGCAGGGAAACAGGGGGTGAGGGACCCGAGCAGTACTTC	CASRETGGEGPEQYF
TRBV18	16	TRBD1	TRBJ1-6	once	TGTGCCAGCTCATCACCACCGACAGGGGGTGGTTCACCCCTCCACTTT	CASSSPPTGGGSPLHF
TRBV5-1	14	-	TRBJ1-1	-	TGCGCCAGCAGCTTTAGGGGCGCCAACACTGAAGCTTTCTTT	CASSFRGANTEAFF
TRBV7-6	16	TRBD2	TRBJ2-1	once	TGTGCCAGCAGCCTAATAAGCGGGGGCAATGGCAATGAGCAGTTCTTC	CASSLISGGNGNEQFF
TRBV13	15	TRBD1	TRBJ2-7	-	TGTGCCAGCAGCTTCGGGACAGCACCTCAATACGAGCAGTACTTC	CASSFGTAPQYEQYF
TRBV20-1	12	-	TRBJ1-1	-	TGCAGTGCTAGTCCCGAGGGGCTTGAAGCTTTCTTT	CSASPEGLEAFF
TRBV19	13	-	TRBJ2-7	-	TGTGCCAGTAGTACCCTCGAGGGTTACGAGCAGTACTTC	CASSTLEGYEQYF
TRBV5-1	16	TRBD1	TRBJ2-1	-	TGCGCCAGCAGCTTGGGGGGACAGGGAACAAACAATGAGCAGTTCTTC	CASSLGGQGTNNEQFF
TRBV13	17	TRBD1	TRBJ2-3	-	TGTGCCAGCAGCTTAGGCCCTGGGACAGGGATCGTAGATACGCAGTATTTT	CASSLGPGTGIVDTQYF
TRBV7-2	15	-	TRBJ2-3	-	TGTGCCAGCAGCTCCCGGGACACCCTCACAGATACGCAGTATTTT	CASSSRDTLTDTQYF
TRBV11-2	19	-	TRBJ2-1	-	TGTGCCAGCAGCTTAGGCCGAGAGGGGGTAGGGGTAGCCTACAATGAGCAGTTCTTC	CASSLGREGVGVAYNEQFF
TRBV12-3/TRBV12-4	12	-	TRBJ2-1	-	TGTGCCTGCCGGGACGTATACAATGAGCAGTTCTTC	CACRDVYNEQFF
TRBV13	14	TRBD1	TRBJ1-1	once	TGTGCCAGCAGCCCGGGGACAGGGGTATTTGAAGCTTTCTTT	CASSPGTGVFEAFF
TRBV6-5	13	-	TRBJ2-7	-	TGTGCCAGCAGCCCCGGGAGCCCAGTCGAGCAGTACTTC	CASSPGSPVEQYF
TRBV6-6	13	-	TRBJ2-3	-	TGTGCCAGCAGTTACTCGAATACAGATACGCAGTATTTT	CASSYSNTDTQYF
TRBV6-5	13	TRBD1	TRBJ1-5	-	TGTGCCAGCAGGTTACAGGGGAATCAGCCCCAGCATTTT	CASRLQGNQPQHF
TRBV25-1	11	-	TRBJ1-1	-	TGTGCCAGCAGTAGTCCGCTTAGGGCTTTCTTT	CASSSPLRAFF
TRBV12-3/TRBV12-4	15	TRBD2	TRBJ2-5	-	TGTGCCAGCAGTTTCGGCGGGGGGGCCCGAGAGACCCAGTACTTC	CASSFGGGARETQYF
TRBV7-9	16	-	TRBJ1-4	-	TGTGCCAGCAGCTTATCGGGCCACCGGGAAGGTGAAAAACTGTTTTTT	CASSLSGHREGEKLFF
TRBV6-1	13	-	TRBJ2-7	-	TGTGCCAGCAGCGCGCAGGGGTTAAACGAGCAGTACTTC	CASSAQGLNEQYF
TRBV2	17	TRBD1	TRBJ1-2	-	TGTGCCAGCAGTGAATCACGGTGGGGGACAGCCGGACGTGGCTACACCTTC	CASSESRWGTAGRGYTF
TRBV7-6	17	-	TRBJ2-3	-	TGTGCCAGCAGTTACTTCGGGGCGGGGAATCCCACAGATACGCAGTATTTT	CASSYFGAGNPTDTQYF
TRBV3-1	13	-	TRBJ2-2	-	TGTGCCAGCAGCCAAGGGTTGACCGGGGAGCTGTTTTTT	CASSQGLTGELFF
TRBV9	13	-	TRBJ2-1	-	TGTGCCAGCAGCGGCCCGCAGGGGTATGAGCAGTTCTTC	CASSGPQGYEQFF
TRBV30	14	-	TRBJ1-5	-	TGTGCCTGGAGTGTGTTCGATAGCAATCAGCCCCAGCATTTT	CAWSVFDSNQPQHF